This entry concerns a single T cell receptor (beta chain). No antigen is known for it. This entry comes from a study of T cell responses to AZD1222 COVID-19 vaccine. Study outcomes and limitations: Mostly white British, mostly female donors; authors suggested clonal diversity may be underestimated. All repertoire sampling was performed exclusively after the peak T cell response. At 160-218 and 743-854, vaccine-associated CD4 TCRs were dominant, and they spanned spike. Recipients of AZD1222 seropositive at baseline numbered only 5 or 6.

The table came from immunoSEQ multiplex PCR; TCRdb's copy has only in-frame clones and leaves some out. The table includes 120,000 to 150,000 clones, 85% to 95% detected once. The CDR3 has 15 amino acids. The germline V gene encodes CDR1 MGHDK and CDR2 SYGVNS. With 1 base removed from V and 2 bases from J, the gap between germline ends came to 11 bases. V and J are TRBV25-1 and TRBJ1-1; a possible D gene is TRBD1 (6 bases). The clonotype comes from an adult in good health. Here the sequenced sample was peripheral blood, taken on day 0 of MenACWY control vaccination. CDR3 loop: CASSELVRGNTEAFF. The CDR3 bases are TGTGCCAGCAGTGAATTGGTCAGGGGAAACACTGAAGCTTTCTTT.